The rows below give T cell receptor beta chains drawn from one sample of a study of response to subunit inactivated influenza vaccine. TCRdb redid the calling of the RT-PCR reads with MiXCR, one entry per CDR3 protein. The data contain 500,000 to 700,000 distinct CDR3 sequences, 20% to 25% of them singletons. These data also featured in a second study, about T cells expressing NK-cell markers.

The input for sequencing was CD4+ T cells sorted from PBMCs, taken about 13 days after vaccination. The receptors derive from a man aged 50-60 years who received an inactivated influenza vaccine. Both conserved end residues are part of each CDR3. Each record gives: J gene, V gene, D gene, clone size, CDR3 protein, CDR3 DNA. The D gene is left open where the match is weak. Size values are once, few and many counts, or a class for expanded clones, and some rows have none.

j_gene: TRBJ1-1; v_gene: TRBV10-3; d_gene: -; abundance: few; CDR3aa: CAITGSLETEAFF; CDR3nt: TGTGCCATCACAGGGAGCCTAGAGACTGAAGCTTTCTTT
j_gene: TRBJ2-1; v_gene: TRBV12-5; d_gene: TRBD2; abundance: few; CDR3aa: CASGSTTGGSSYNEQFF; CDR3nt: TGTGCTAGTGGTTCCACCACCGGGGGGAGCTCCTACAATGAGCAGTTCTTC
j_gene: TRBJ2-7; v_gene: TRBV20-1; d_gene: TRBD2; abundance: -; CDR3aa: CSARTGTSLEQYF; CDR3nt: TGCAGTGCTAGAACCGGGACTAGCCTCGAGCAGTACTTC
j_gene: TRBJ2-2; v_gene: TRBV5-1; d_gene: -; abundance: -; CDR3aa: CASSLDFRGPNTGELFF; CDR3nt: TGCGCCAGCAGCTTAGATTTCAGGGGTCCGAACACCGGGGAGCTGTTTTTT
j_gene: TRBJ2-1; v_gene: TRBV7-2; d_gene: TRBD2; abundance: -; CDR3aa: CASSLAGGDVGEQFF; CDR3nt: TGTGCCAGCAGCTTAGCGGGGGGGGACGTTGGGGAGCAGTTCTTC
j_gene: TRBJ1-4; v_gene: TRBV10-3; d_gene: -; abundance: -; CDR3aa: CAISQGSNEKLFF; CDR3nt: TGTGCCATCAGTCAAGGGTCTAATGAAAAACTGTTTTTT
j_gene: TRBJ1-2; v_gene: TRBV12-3/TRBV12-4; d_gene: -; abundance: -; CDR3aa: CASTNWFYGYTF; CDR3nt: TGTGCCAGCACCAACTGGTTCTATGGCTACACCTTC
j_gene: TRBJ2-3; v_gene: TRBV12-3/TRBV12-4; d_gene: -; abundance: -; CDR3aa: CASSPRAGDTQYF; CDR3nt: TGTGCCAGCAGTCCCCGCGCTGGAGATACGCAGTATTTT
j_gene: TRBJ1-1; v_gene: TRBV29-1; d_gene: -; abundance: -; CDR3aa: CSVALQALNAEAFF; CDR3nt: TGCAGCGTGGCCCTACAGGCCTTGAACGCTGAAGCTTTCTTT
j_gene: TRBJ1-6; v_gene: TRBV5-5; d_gene: -; abundance: few; CDR3aa: CASSREANSPLHF; CDR3nt: TGTGCCAGCAGCCGGGAGGCGAATTCACCCCTCCACTTT
j_gene: TRBJ2-2; v_gene: TRBV12-3/TRBV12-4; d_gene: TRBD2; abundance: -; CDR3aa: CASSLGGSANTGELFF; CDR3nt: TGTGCCAGCAGTTTGGGCGGGAGCGCGAACACCGGGGAGCTGTTTTTT
j_gene: TRBJ1-1; v_gene: TRBV5-1; d_gene: TRBD1; abundance: few; CDR3aa: CASRRTGLMNTEAFF; CDR3nt: TGCGCCAGCAGGCGGACAGGGCTCATGAACACTGAAGCTTTCTTT
j_gene: TRBJ2-2; v_gene: TRBV6-1; d_gene: -; abundance: -; CDR3aa: CASSDRGLMGGELFF; CDR3nt: TGTGCCAGCAGTGACAGGGGCCTCATGGGCGGGGAGCTGTTTTTT
j_gene: TRBJ2-7; v_gene: TRBV6-5; d_gene: -; abundance: -; CDR3aa: CASSYSPEGAYEQYF; CDR3nt: TGTGCCAGCAGTTACTCGCCGGAGGGGGCCTACGAGCAGTACTTC
j_gene: TRBJ2-1; v_gene: TRBV5-1; d_gene: TRBD1; abundance: few; CDR3aa: CASRLAGTVTNEQFF; CDR3nt: TGCGCCAGCAGGTTGGCAGGGACAGTTACAAATGAGCAGTTCTTC
j_gene: TRBJ2-3; v_gene: TRBV7-9; d_gene: -; abundance: -; CDR3aa: CASSQLADTQYF; CDR3nt: TGTGCCAGCAGTCAACTGGCAGATACGCAGTATTTT
j_gene: TRBJ2-3; v_gene: TRBV11-2; d_gene: TRBD2; abundance: -; CDR3aa: CASSLREGTDTQYF; CDR3nt: TGTGCCAGCAGCTTGCGGGAGGGAACAGATACGCAGTATTTT
j_gene: TRBJ1-2; v_gene: TRBV16; d_gene: -; abundance: few; CDR3aa: CASSQLTNYGYTF; CDR3nt: TGTGCCAGCAGCCAACTTACTAACTATGGCTACACCTTC
j_gene: TRBJ2-7; v_gene: TRBV24-1; d_gene: TRBD2; abundance: few; CDR3aa: CATSGKSGRGSSYEQYF; CDR3nt: TGTGCCACCAGTGGAAAAAGCGGGAGGGGAAGCTCCTACGAGCAGTACTTC
j_gene: TRBJ2-2; v_gene: TRBV12-2; d_gene: -; abundance: -; CDR3aa: CASRLKVLAEQGIGELFF; CDR3nt: TGTGCAAGTCGCTTAAAAGTCTTAGCGGAACAGGGTATCGGGGAGCTGTTTTTT
j_gene: TRBJ2-7; v_gene: TRBV4-3; d_gene: -; abundance: -; CDR3aa: CASSQAFQTSGSYEQYF; CDR3nt: TGCGCCAGCAGCCAAGCCTTCCAGACATCAGGAAGCTACGAGCAGTACTTC
j_gene: TRBJ2-7; v_gene: TRBV25-1; d_gene: TRBD2; abundance: few; CDR3aa: CASSRLAGDPSYEQYF; CDR3nt: TGTGCCAGCAGTAGGCTAGCGGGAGACCCCTCCTACGAGCAGTACTTC
j_gene: TRBJ2-5; v_gene: TRBV5-1; d_gene: -; abundance: -; CDR3aa: CASSYAAQETQYF; CDR3nt: TGCGCCAGCAGTTATGCCGCACAAGAGACCCAGTACTTC
j_gene: TRBJ1-4; v_gene: TRBV11-2; d_gene: TRBD1; abundance: -; CDR3aa: CASSIDRGGDEKLFF; CDR3nt: TGTGCCAGCAGCATCGACAGGGGAGGTGATGAAAAACTGTTTTTT
j_gene: TRBJ2-1; v_gene: TRBV12-3/TRBV12-4; d_gene: -; abundance: -; CDR3aa: CASSARGSYNEQFF; CDR3nt: TGTGCCAGCAGTGCCAGGGGTTCCTACAATGAGCAGTTCTTC
j_gene: TRBJ2-1; v_gene: TRBV5-4; d_gene: -; abundance: -; CDR3aa: CASSSSSSTPYNEQFF; CDR3nt: TGTGCCAGCAGCTCCTCATCTAGCACTCCCTACAATGAGCAGTTCTTC
j_gene: TRBJ2-7; v_gene: TRBV5-1; d_gene: -; abundance: -; CDR3aa: CASSPDGAGVFNEQYF; CDR3nt: TGCGCCAGCAGTCCGGATGGGGCAGGGGTCTTCAACGAGCAGTACTTC
j_gene: TRBJ2-2; v_gene: TRBV7-6; d_gene: -; abundance: few; CDR3aa: CASSFGGPVIGELFF; CDR3nt: TGTGCCAGCAGCTTTGGCGGCCCGGTCATCGGGGAGCTGTTTTTT
j_gene: TRBJ1-5; v_gene: TRBV30; d_gene: -; abundance: few; CDR3aa: CAWSVAGGNQPQHF; CDR3nt: TGTGCCTGGAGTGTTGCAGGGGGCAATCAGCCCCAGCATTTT
j_gene: TRBJ1-2; v_gene: TRBV6-5; d_gene: -; abundance: -; CDR3aa: CASSYSAEGYGYTF; CDR3nt: TGTGCCAGCAGTTACTCTGCGGAGGGCTATGGCTACACCTTC
j_gene: TRBJ2-2; v_gene: TRBV6-1; d_gene: TRBD2; abundance: -; CDR3aa: CASRSGTSGTWELFF; CDR3nt: TGTGCCAGCAGGAGCGGGACTAGCGGGACGTGGGAGCTGTTTTTT
j_gene: TRBJ2-6; v_gene: TRBV3-1; d_gene: -; abundance: few; CDR3aa: CASSQDTSGANVLTF; CDR3nt: TGTGCCAGCAGCCAAGACACCTCTGGGGCCAACGTCCTGACTTTC
j_gene: TRBJ1-1; v_gene: TRBV12-3/TRBV12-4; d_gene: TRBD1; abundance: -; CDR3aa: CASSLESWTGNMNTEAFF; CDR3nt: TGTGCCAGCAGTTTAGAATCCTGGACAGGGAACATGAACACTGAAGCTTTCTTT
j_gene: TRBJ2-2; v_gene: TRBV7-9; d_gene: TRBD2; abundance: -; CDR3aa: CASSQIPLAANTGELFF; CDR3nt: TGTGCCAGCAGCCAAATTCCCCTAGCGGCGAACACCGGGGAGCTGTTTTTT
j_gene: TRBJ2-3; v_gene: TRBV7-2; d_gene: -; abundance: few; CDR3aa: CASSSIDSYGTQYF; CDR3nt: TGTGCCAGCAGCTCAATAGATTCCTATGGTACGCAGTATTTT